The 32 T cell receptor beta chains listed next were all sequenced from one sample in a study of monozygotic twins with inflammatory bowel disease. TCRdb reprocessed the 5' RACE reads; each CDR3 protein has one entry and no DNA is given. Its clone listing holds some 200,000 distinct CDR3 sequences. Sequencing input: blood. All receptors come from a human donor with ulcerative colitis or Crohn's disease, or a healthy co-twin of an affected twin (not recorded which).

V is TRBV7-6 and J is TRBJ1-5; TCRdb names TRBD1, which stays unverified in the absence of DNA. CDR1 and CDR2 from the germline V gene are SGHVS and FNYEAQ. This CDR3 spans 14 amino acids. The CDR3 loop is CASSATGPNQPQHF.

J is TRBJ1-1 and V is TRBV12-3 or TRBV12-4. There are 13 residues in the CDR3. CDR3 amino acids: CASSLATPRGAFF.

The chain joins TRBV3-1 to TRBJ2-3; TCRdb proposes TRBD1, but this gene call is untestable without DNA. The CDR3 has 15 amino acids. Germline-derived CDR1 and CDR2 are LGHDT and YNNKEL (reference sequence). The CDR3: CASSLDKWGRGTQYF.

V is TRBV12-3 or TRBV12-4 and J is TRBJ2-5; TCRdb's D gene call, TRBD1, goes unchecked for lack of DNA. The CDR3 is 13 amino acids. The CDR3 spells CASRAGTIETQYF.

The V and J genes are TRBV5-1 and TRBJ2-1; TCRdb names TRBD1, which stays unverified in the absence of DNA. Germline V gives CDR1 SGHRS, CDR2 YFSETQ. CDR3 length equals 13 residues. The CDR3 spells CASEDSLYNEQFF.

V gene TRBV27 combines with J gene TRBJ1-6. The CDR3 is 17 residues long. Germline values: CDR1 MNHEY, CDR2 SMNVEV (reference sequence). The CDR3 loop is CASSLGVRSSYNSPLHF.

This sequence joins TRBV2 and TRBJ1-5; as DNA is missing, the TRBD1 call by TCRdb cannot be tested. The length of the CDR3 is 14 residues. Germline-derived CDR1 and CDR2 are SNHLY and FYNNEI. Here the CDR3 reads CASSQTGGGQPQHF.

The V call is TRBV11-2, the J call TRBJ2-7; the TCRdb call, TRBD2, lacks DNA for checking. The CDR3 is 13 amino acids. The germline gives CDR1 SGHAT, CDR2 FQNNGV. CDR3 loop: CASSLGLRYEQYF.

The genes are TRBV20-1 and TRBJ2-1; the TCRdb D gene call, TRBD2, has no DNA to confirm it. The CDR3 length is 17 residues. Germline values: CDR1 DFQATT, CDR2 SNEGSKA (reference sequence). CDR3 sequence reads: CSVAGTSGGYSDNEQFF.

The CDR3: CASSLAETGPYEQYF. The chain joins TRBV7-2 to TRBJ2-7. This CDR3 contains 15 residues. Germline V gene sequence: CDR1 SGHTA, CDR2 FQGNSA.

The chain combines TRBV3-1 with TRBJ2-1. Germline CDR1 reads LGHDT; CDR2 reads YNNKEL (reference sequence). This CDR3 has 15 amino acids. This CDR3 is CASSQGVYVGDEQFF.

This chain joins TRBV19 and TRBJ1-1; TCRdb gives TRBD1 as the D gene, but with no DNA this cannot be confirmed. Germline values: CDR1 LNHDA, CDR2 SQIVND (reference sequence). CDR3 length equals 14 residues. The CDR3 spells CASMGLTFNTEAFF. The whole variable domain, remainder taken from reference TRBV19 and TRBJ1-1, is DGGITQSPKYLFRKEGQNVTLSCEQNLNHDAMYWYRQDPGQGLRLIYYSQIVNDFQKGDIAEGYSVSREKKESFPLTVTSAQKNPTAFYLCASMGLTFNTEAFFGQGTRLTVV.

This chain joins TRBV14 and TRBJ2-3; TCRdb indicates TRBD2, and absent DNA this call remains unverified. Germline V CDR1 and CDR2: SGHDN, FVKESK. The CDR3 sequence is 16 residues long. CDR3 sequence reads: CASSQGIERLTDTQYF.

The rearrangement uses TRBV18 and TRBJ1-2; the TCRdb call, TRBD1, lacks DNA for checking. The CDR3 spans 15 residues. Germline V gene lookup returns CDR1 KGHSH and CDR2 LQKENI. The CDR3 loop reads CASSPSPEGADGYTF. Full variable domain (rest looked up from reference TRBV18 and TRBJ1-2): NAGVMQNPRHLVRRRGQEARLRCSPMKGHSHVYWYRQLPEEGLKFMVYLQKENIIDESGMPKERFSAEFPKEGPSILRIQQVVRGDSAAYFCASSPSPEGADGYTFGSGTRLTVV.

The rearrangement uses TRBV5-1 and TRBJ2-6. CDR3 length: 16 amino acids. Germline loops: CDR1 SGHRS, CDR2 YFSETQ. CDR3: CASSLAGYSGANVLTF.

The chain employs TRBV7-9 and TRBJ1-1. CDR3 length equals 15 residues. CDR1 and CDR2 (germline): SEHNR, FQNEAQ (reference sequence). CDR3 region: CASIPKRRLSDEAFF.

Here the CDR3 reads CASSRRPTGIAYNSPLHF. The gene calls are TRBV3-1 and TRBJ1-6; TCRdb reports TRBD1, a call that lacks DNA to check it against. CDR1 is LGHDT and CDR2 is YNNKEL in the germline V gene (reference sequence). The length of the CDR3 is 18 residues.

The chain links TRBV5-4 to TRBJ2-3; the TRBD2 assignment by TCRdb is unverifiable without DNA. The CDR3 totals 18 residues. Germline V lookup: CDR1 SGHNT, CDR2 YYREEE (reference sequence). The CDR3 sequence is CASSPYALRGGAKDTQYF.

The chain recombines TRBV20-1 with TRBJ2-7. Germline assignment: CDR1 DFQATT and CDR2 SNEGSKA (reference sequence). The CDR3 is made up of 13 amino acids. CDR3 region: CSARSGNANEQYF.

V gene TRBV7-8 combines with J gene TRBJ2-3; TCRdb outputs TRBD2, but without DNA this stays unchecked. CDR3 size: 16 residues. Germline CDR1 and CDR2: SGHVS and FQNEAQ. CDR3 loop: CASSQGYGGGTDTQYF.

The chain recombines TRBV3-1 with TRBJ2-1; without DNA, the TCRdb call of TRBD1 cannot be checked. This CDR3 contains 14 residues. Germline V lookup: CDR1 LGHDT, CDR2 YNNKEL (reference sequence). CDR3 protein: CASSQGTVPTEQFF.

The rearrangement links TRBV25-1 to TRBJ2-2; TCRdb selects TRBD2, and the lack of DNA leaves this call unchecked. Germline V CDR1 and CDR2: MGHDK, SYGVNS. This CDR3 has 14 residues. CDR3 sequence: CASSRGLNTGELFF.

This sequence joins TRBV20-1 and TRBJ1-3. This CDR3 spans 14 amino acids. The germline V gene encodes CDR1 DFQATT and CDR2 SNEGSKA (reference sequence). The CDR3 region is CSARDQASGNTIYF.

The rearrangement links TRBV9 to TRBJ2-3; TCRdb lists TRBD2, though no DNA is available to test this call. In germline, CDR1 is SGDLS, CDR2 YYNGEE. The CDR3 sequence is 18 residues long. This CDR3 is CASSVGSRGPSGTDTQYF. The full variable domain, completed using reference TRBV9 and TRBJ2-3, is DSGVTQTPKHLITATGQRVTLRCSPRSGDLSVYWYQQSLDQGLQFLIQYYNGEERAKGNILERFSAQQFPDLHSELNLSSLELGDSALYFCASSVGSRGPSGTDTQYFGPGTRLTVL.

The gene calls are TRBV3-1 and TRBJ1-2. CDR1 and CDR2 from the germline V gene are LGHDT and YNNKEL (reference sequence). This CDR3 contains 14 residues. This chain's CDR3 is CASSQGYGTAGYTF.

The V gene is TRBV12-3 or TRBV12-4, the J gene TRBJ2-7; TCRdb lists TRBD1, though no DNA is available to test this call. CDR3 length equals 14 residues. CDR3 region: CASSLPSRRYEQYF.

The CDR3 protein is CASSYSSGGLKTQYF. The chain uses TRBV6-2 or TRBV6-3 and TRBJ2-5; TCRdb's D call of TRBD2 is untestable without DNA. Germline lookup yields CDR1 MNHEY and CDR2 SVGEGT. The CDR3 extends over 15 amino acids.

The rearrangement uses TRBV11-2 and TRBJ2-2. This CDR3 is 13 amino acids long. Germline V gene sequence: CDR1 SGHAT, CDR2 FQNNGV. CDR3 protein: CASSLVQAGELFF.

The chain employs TRBV7-3 and TRBJ1-6; TCRdb returns TRBD1, unconfirmable since there is no DNA. The CDR3 contains 15 residues. CDR1 SGHTA and CDR2 FQGTGA come from the germline V gene. This chain's CDR3 is CASSLQGSYNSPLHF.

The rearrangement uses TRBV7-2 and TRBJ1-1; TCRdb outputs TRBD1, but without DNA this stays unchecked. The CDR3 covers 13 residues. In germline, CDR1 is SGHTA, CDR2 FQGNSA. The CDR3 sequence is CASINDWGGEAFF.

The J gene is TRBJ2-7, the V gene TRBV20-1; TCRdb's assignment of TRBD2 cannot be checked, as there is no DNA. The CDR3 is made up of 14 amino acids. Germline V gives CDR1 DFQATT, CDR2 SNEGSKA (reference sequence). The CDR3 loop is CSAKQLVVAFEQYF.

The chain combines TRBV7-2 with TRBJ2-5; TCRdb's D call of TRBD2 is untestable without DNA. The germline CDR1 and CDR2 sequences are SGHTA and FQGNSA. This CDR3 comprises 14 residues. CDR3: CASSFRLAVETQYF.